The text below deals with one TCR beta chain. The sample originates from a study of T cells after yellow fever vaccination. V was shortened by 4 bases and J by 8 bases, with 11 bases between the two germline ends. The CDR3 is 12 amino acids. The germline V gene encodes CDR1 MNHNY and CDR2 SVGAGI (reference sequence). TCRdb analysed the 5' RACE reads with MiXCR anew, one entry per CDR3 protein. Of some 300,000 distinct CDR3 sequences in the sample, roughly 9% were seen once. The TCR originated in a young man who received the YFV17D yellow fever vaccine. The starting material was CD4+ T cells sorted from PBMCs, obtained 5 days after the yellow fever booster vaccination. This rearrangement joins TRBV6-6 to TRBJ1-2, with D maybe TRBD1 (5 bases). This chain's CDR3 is CASSSRQPGYTF. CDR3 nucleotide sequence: TGTGCCAGCAGTTCACGACAGCCGGGCTACACCTTC.